Given below is one T cell receptor beta chain in context. Its matching antigen is unknown. These data belong to a study of long-term antiretroviral therapy in people with HIV. Overall study findings and caveats: In samples taken after ART, diversity increased but remained below transplant donor control levels.

Germline V gene sequence: CDR1 SQVTM, CDR2 ANQGSEA. The CDR3 is made up of 13 amino acids. V was pared by 7 bases and J by 4 bases, with 6 bases of the junction left unmatched. The run of the v3.0 immunoSEQ assay was at survey level. TCRdb's copy holds only in-frame clones and misses some; the assay was immunoSEQ multiplex PCR. The profile shows 9,500 to 11,000 clones, roughly 80% of them singletons. HIV-positive participants all received treatment in the United States. Ahead of DNA extraction, samples held roughly 1-10 million cryopreserved PBMC each. The TCR originated in a man younger than 40 with HIV. The chain links TRBV29-1 to TRBJ1-3; 8 bases line up with TRBD1. The specimen was unsorted PBMCs, collected at the start of antiretroviral therapy, before treatment. The CDR3 bases are TGCAGCGGTGGGGACAGGTTAGGAAACACCATATATTTT. Protein product: CSGGDRLGNTIYF.